This T cell receptor beta chain was profiled in a study of blood T cell repertoires in COVID-19. With 6 bases removed from V and 4 bases from J, the gap between germline ends came to 15 bases. Germline V gene sequence: CDR1 MNHNY, CDR2 SVGAGI (reference sequence). The CDR3 runs 15 residues. Repertoires were generated with immunoSEQ multiplex PCR, while TCRdb's copy carries only in-frame clones and drops some. The sample lists fewer than 650,000 clones, approximately 88% occurring once. Sequencing was performed on peripheral blood. This sequence joins TRBV6-6 and TRBJ2-2; D possibly corresponds to TRBD1 (6 bases). This receptor was taken from a woman aged 45-59 years with COVID-19, enrolled during active disease. This CDR3 reads CASRDSGVGTGELFF. The CDR3 nucleotides read TGTGCCAGCAGAGACTCAGGGGTCGGCACCGGGGAGCTGTTTTTT.